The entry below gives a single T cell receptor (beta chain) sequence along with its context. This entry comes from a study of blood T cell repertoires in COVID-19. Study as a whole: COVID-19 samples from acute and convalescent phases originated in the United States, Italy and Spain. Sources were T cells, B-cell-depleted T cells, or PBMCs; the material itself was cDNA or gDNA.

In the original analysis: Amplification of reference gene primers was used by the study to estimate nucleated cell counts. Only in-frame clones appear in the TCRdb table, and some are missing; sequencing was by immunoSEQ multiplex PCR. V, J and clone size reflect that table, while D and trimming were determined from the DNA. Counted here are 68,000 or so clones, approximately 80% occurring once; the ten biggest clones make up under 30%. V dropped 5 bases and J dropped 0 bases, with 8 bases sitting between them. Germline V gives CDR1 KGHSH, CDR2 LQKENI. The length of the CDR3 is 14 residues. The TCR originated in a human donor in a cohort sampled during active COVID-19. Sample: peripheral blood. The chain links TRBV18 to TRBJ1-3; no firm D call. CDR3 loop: CASSAYSSGNTIYF. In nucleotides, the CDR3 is TGTGCCAGCTCAGCCTATAGCTCTGGAAACACCATATATTTT. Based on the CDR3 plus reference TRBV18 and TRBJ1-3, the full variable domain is NAGVMQNPRHLVRRRGQEARLRCSPMKGHSHVYWYRQLPEEGLKFMVYLQKENIIDESGMPKERFSAEFPKEGPSILRIQQVVRGDSAAYFCASSAYSSGNTIYFGEGSWLTVV.